This T cell receptor beta chain was recorded in a study of shared clonotypes between healthy human individuals. In regard to this clone: Its antigen is currently unknown.

Repertoires were generated with immunoSEQ multiplex PCR, while TCRdb's copy carries only in-frame clones and drops some. The table has hundreds of thousands of clones, about 74% seen once. Study-level results: Sequencing depth was expected to influence donor clonotype sharing.

The sequencing sample was made of memory CD4+ T cells sorted from blood. Subset of the sample: CD45RA-negative fraction. The clonotype comes from a woman aged 25 to 39 in good health.

Written as DNA, the CDR3 is TGTGCCAGCAGCTACCAAAGGGGCTACTACTACGAGCAGTACTTC. Translation: CASSYQRGYYYEQYF. The rearrangement links TRBV7-2 to TRBJ2-7; D may be TRBD1 (5 bases). CDR3 length: 15 amino acids. Germline CDR1 reads SGHTA; CDR2 reads FQGNSA. Trimming removed 4 bases from V and 3 bases from J, with 16 bases in between.